A single sample gave rise to the 25 T cell receptor beta chains below, sequenced in a study of cytomegalovirus exposure and HLA in healthy donors (dated by TCRdb to the late 2010s). Library construction relied on the immunoSEQ multiplex PCR assay. The source is immuneACCESS, and TCRdb retained only in-frame sequences with V and J called. Part of the clones is not carried over; for the studies checked, unresolved V genes explain less than half of this, and the remainder is unexplained. The sample table lists 150,000 to 200,000 clones, less than 85% of them with a count of one. Of the sample, roughly 15% falls within the top ten clones. The sample comprised PBMCs. The receptor set was obtained from a man younger than 35 in good health and CMV-seropositive.

The rearrangement joins TRBV5-1 to TRBJ1-2; 10 bases are shared with TRBD1. CDR1 and CDR2 from the germline V gene are SGHRS and YFSETQ. CDR3 length: 14 amino acids. The V and J ends lost 4 bases and 8 bases, in that order; junction bases with no gene match: 8. The CDR3 is CASSETGTGEGYTF. The CDR3 coding sequence is TGCGCCAGCAGCGAGACCGGGACAGGGGAAGGCTACACCTTC.

The rearrangement uses TRBV19 and TRBJ1-5, with D hard to call. The V gene lost 5 bases and the J gene lost 5 bases, with 10 bases spanning the gap. From germline, CDR1 is LNHDA and CDR2 SQIVND (reference sequence). This CDR3 is built from 13 residues. The CDR3 here is CASSQTIHQPQHF. Here the CDR3 DNA reads TGTGCCAGTAGTCAGACAATTCATCAGCCCCAGCATTTT.

The chain couples TRBV7-9 to TRBJ1-2, with D maybe TRBD1 (6 bases). Trimming took off 5 bases at V and 8 bases at J, with 24 bases between the two ends. Looked up from germline, CDR1 is SEHNR and CDR2 is FQNEAQ (reference sequence). There are 16 residues in the CDR3. For the CDR3, the DNA is TGTGCCAGCAGCGCCCTGGGGCAGGGGAACGCTTGGGGCTACACCTTC. Translation gives CASSALGQGNAWGYTF.

V and J are TRBV2 and TRBJ2-3; possible D gene TRBD2, 5 bases. V lost 6 bases and J lost 2, with 9 bases in between. Germline V gives CDR1 SNHLY, CDR2 FYNNEI. The CDR3 has 13 residues. The chain's CDR3 is CASRADYTDTQYF. CDR3 nucleotides: TGTGCCAGCAGAGCAGACTACACAGATACGCAGTATTTT.

V gene TRBV7-2 combines with J gene TRBJ1-6; TRBD1 matches at 8 bases. V lost 5 bases to trimming and J lost 11 bases; unmatched junction nucleotides: 8. The CDR3 consists of 14 residues. CDR1 and CDR2 (germline): SGHTA, FQGNSA. The CDR3 reads CASSPRQGRAPLHF. In nucleotides, the CDR3 is TGTGCCAGCAGCCCTCGACAGGGGAGGGCACCCCTCCACTTT.

The chain has TRBV28 and TRBJ1-5, with D perhaps TRBD1 (6 bases). V dropped 4 bases and J dropped 3 bases, with 13 bases sitting between them. This CDR3 comprises 15 residues. The germline CDR1 and CDR2 sequences are MDHEN and SYDVKM. In DNA form, the CDR3 reads TGTGCCAGCAGTTCTCCAGGGGCCCACAATCAGCCCCAGCATTTT. This gives the protein CASSSPGAHNQPQHF.

This chain uses TRBV5-1 with TRBJ1-3, with TRBD1 identical over 8 bases. Trimming removed 4 bases from V and 0 bases from J; junction bases left unmatched: 15. The CDR3 spans 19 residues. CDR1 SGHRS and CDR2 YFSETQ come from the germline V gene. The CDR3 loop is CASSPPGQDSFSSGNTIYF. The DNA of the CDR3 is TGCGCCAGCAGCCCGCCGGGACAGGACAGCTTTAGCTCTGGAAACACCATATATTTT.

The chain employs TRBV28 and TRBJ2-7; possible D gene TRBD1, 5 bases. CDR3 length: 21 amino acids. V was cut by 7 bases and J by 7 bases, with 41 bases left in between. Germline V gene lookup returns CDR1 MDHEN and CDR2 SYDVKM. CDR3: CASTSPRVSPSPPTWLREQYF. The CDR3 DNA is TGTGCCAGCACCAGTCCCAGGGTATCCCCATCTCCTCCTACGTGGCTCCGAGAGCAGTACTTC.

This chain links TRBV5-1 with TRBJ1-1; TRBD1 aligns across 7 bases. CDR3 length equals 15 residues. The ends lost 5 bases at V and 0 bases at J; junction bases unmatched: 7. Germline V gene lookup returns CDR1 SGHRS and CDR2 YFSETQ. CDR3 sequence (DNA): TGCGCCAGCAGTCGCAGGGGGGAATTGAACACTGAAGCTTTCTTT. The encoded protein is CASSRRGELNTEAFF.

V gene TRBV2 combines with J gene TRBJ1-1; TRBD1 matches at 7 bases. The CDR3 is 15 residues long. The junction had 12 bases not matched to a gene; V was cut back by 6 bases and J by 5 bases. Germline values: CDR1 SNHLY, CDR2 FYNNEI. The CDR3 reads CASRGGGGEETEAFF. The CDR3 bases are TGTGCCAGCAGAGGCGGAGGGGGCGAAGAGACTGAAGCTTTCTTT. Variable domain in full (rest from reference TRBV2 and TRBJ1-1): EPEVTQTPSHQVTQMGQEVILRCVPISNHLYFYWYRQILGQKVEFLVSFYNNEISEKSEIFDDQFSVERPDGSNFTLKIRSTKLEDSAMYFCASRGGGGEETEAFFGQGTRLTVV.

V usage is TRBV29-1 and J usage is TRBJ2-7; 7 bases map to TRBD1. J gave up 0 bases and V 4 bases, and 6 bases lay outside the gene matches. Germline V CDR1 and CDR2: SQVTM, ANQGSEA. The CDR3 is 14 residues long. CDR3 loop: CSVVPQGSSYEQYF. The CDR3 nucleotides read TGCAGCGTTGTACCACAGGGGAGCTCCTACGAGCAGTACTTC.

V gene TRBV5-3 combines with J gene TRBJ1-2; 7 bases line up with TRBD1. TRBV5-3 belongs to the ORF category, with a function that is uncertain. With 3 bases clipped from V and 0 bases from J, the junction kept 8 bases outside the gene matches. The CDR3 consists of 16 residues. CDR3 sequence: CARSSRQGHANYGYTF. The CDR3 DNA is TGTGCCAGAAGCTCTAGACAGGGCCATGCTAACTATGGCTACACCTTC.

The chain recombines TRBV30 with TRBJ2-3; a possible D gene is TRBD2 (6 bases). The CDR3 consists of 13 residues. CDR1 is GTSNPN and CDR2 is SVGIG in the germline V gene (reference sequence). Trimming left V 3 bases short and J 5 bases short, with 12 bases between. CDR3 DNA sequence: TGTGCCTGGAGCGGGGGATCCGGAGATACGCAGTATTTT. Protein sequence: CAWSGGSGDTQYF.

This clone was recorded only once. At one end the junction does not follow the germline gene, possibly because of a read error. The chain is built from TRBV5-4 and TRBJ2-7; D perhaps matches TRBD1 (6 bases). In germline, CDR1 is SGHNT, CDR2 YYREEE (reference sequence). This CDR3 spans 12 amino acids. CDR3 residues: CASSLLTGSPLF. CDR3 bases: TGTGCCAGCAGCCTTTTGACAGGCTCCCCCCTCTTC.

The table lists this clone with a count of one. This rearrangement joins TRBV2 to TRBJ2-2, with a tentative D call TRBD2 (5 bases). Germline V lookup: CDR1 SNHLY, CDR2 FYNNEI. V was shortened by 2 bases and J by 12 bases, with 25 bases between the two germline ends. This CDR3 is built from 17 residues. DNA for the CDR3: TGTGCCAGCAGTGAAATAAGAGATTACATTTTGTCGGGGAAGCTGTTTTTT. It codes for CASSEIRDYILSGKLFF. Drawing the rest from reference TRBV2 and TRBJ2-2, the complete variable domain is EPEVTQTPSHQVTQMGQEVILRCVPISNHLYFYWYRQILGQKVEFLVSFYNNEISEKSEIFDDQFSVERPDGSNFTLKIRSTKLEDSAMYFCASSEIRDYILSGKLFFGEGSRLTVL.

The sample holds a few counts of this clone. The rearrangement links TRBV19 to TRBJ1-1; D is unresolved. V lost 7 bases to trimming and J lost 1 base, with 10 bases between them. Germline values: CDR1 LNHDA, CDR2 SQIVND (reference sequence). The CDR3 extends over 13 amino acids. This CDR3 reads CASTRGRNTEAFF. CDR3 nucleotide sequence: TGTGCCAGTACCCGAGGGCGGAACACTGAAGCTTTCTTT.

This clone was found a few times. V usage is TRBV7-9 and J usage is TRBJ1-2; TRBD1 is a possible D gene (5 bases). Trimming shortened V by 5 bases and J by 6 bases, and 13 bases separated the two germline ends. CDR1 is SEHNR and CDR2 is FQNEAQ in the germline V gene (reference sequence). The CDR3 is 13 residues long. CDR3 loop: CASSPIRGDGYTF. In DNA form, the CDR3 reads TGTGCCAGCAGCCCGATCCGGGGGGATGGCTACACCTTC.

This clone was observed once. The CDR3 region has the DNA TGCGCCAGCAGCTCTGGGACAGGGCCCACCGGGGAGCTGTTTTTT. It specifies CASSSGTGPTGELFF. This chain connects TRBV5-1 to TRBJ2-2; 9 bases line up with TRBD1. CDR3 length: 15 amino acids. The germline CDR1 and CDR2 sequences are SGHRS and YFSETQ. The V gene end was trimmed by 3 bases and the J gene end by 4 bases; junction bases not matched to a gene: 4.

This clone was seen more than once but under ten times. CDR3 region: CASTRDFTGELFF. The CDR3 bases are TGTGCCAGCACCAGGGACTTCACCGGGGAGCTGTTTTTT. The V and J genes are TRBV5-4 and TRBJ2-2; D possibly corresponds to TRBD2 (6 bases). Looked up from germline, CDR1 is SGHNT and CDR2 is YYREEE (reference sequence). The CDR3 spans 13 residues. Trimming left V 6 bases short and J 4 bases short, with 10 bases between.

This chain uses TRBV5-6 with TRBJ1-2, with 7 bases fitting TRBD1. Germline CDR1 SGHDT, CDR2 YYEEEE. Germline trimming cut 5 bases from V and 6 bases from J; bases unmatched to any gene: 16. This CDR3 comprises 16 residues. Here the CDR3 reads CASSFVDRVILDGYTF. CDR3 DNA: TGTGCCAGCAGTTTCGTTGACAGGGTCATATTGGATGGCTACACCTTC.

The chain employs TRBV6-6 and TRBJ1-6, with 7 positions matching TRBD1. The V segment lost 6 bases and the J segment 10 bases; nucleotides outside the gene matches: 9. CDR1 MNHNY and CDR2 SVGAGI come from the germline V gene (reference sequence). This CDR3 spans 14 amino acids. The CDR3 sequence is CASSYRGGGSPLHF. The CDR3 DNA is TGTGCCAGCAGCTACAGGGGAGGAGGCTCACCCCTCCACTTT.

The gene calls are TRBV5-1 and TRBJ2-5; 8 positions agree with TRBD1. This CDR3 has 15 residues. Trimming at V came to 4 bases and at J to 2 bases, leaving 7 bases not matched to a gene. Per the germline V gene, CDR1 is SGHRS and CDR2 is YFSETQ. CDR3 DNA sequence: TGCGCCAGCAGCAACCGACAGGGGTCTCAAGAGACCCAGTACTTC. This sequence encodes CASSNRQGSQETQYF. Filled out from reference TRBV5-1 and TRBJ2-5, the complete variable domain reads KAGVTQTPRYLIKTRGQQVTLSCSPISGHRSVSWYQQTPGQGLQFLFEYFSETQRNKGNFPGRFSGRQFSNSRSEMNVSTLELGDSALYLCASSNRQGSQETQYFGPGTRLLVL.

With respect to this clone: Within the sample, other DNA sequences also encode this same CDR3. The chain employs TRBV28 and TRBJ2-1; weak D call: TRBD2 (5 bases). The V and J ends lost 6 bases and 2 bases respectively, with 8 bases between them. Germline CDR1 is MDHEN and CDR2 is SYDVKM. The CDR3 spans 13 residues. The CDR3 nucleotides are TGTGCCAGCAGCTCGGGGACCTACAATGAGCAGTTCTTC. It translates to CASSSGTYNEQFF.

The rearrangement joins TRBV5-1 to TRBJ2-2; D is undetermined. The CDR3 sequence is 15 residues long. The V gene lost 6 bases and the J gene lost 1 base, with 13 bases spanning the gap. Germline V lookup: CDR1 SGHRS, CDR2 YFSETQ. The CDR3 loop is CASKFGTGNTGELFF. The CDR3 nucleotides read TGCGCCAGCAAGTTTGGAACGGGGAACACCGGGGAGCTGTTTTTT.

J is TRBJ2-7 and V is TRBV7-2, with D unresolved. This CDR3 is 15 amino acids long. CDR1 is SGHTA, CDR2 FQGNSA, per germline. V was shortened by 0 bases and J by 1 base, with 10 bases between the two germline ends. CDR3 nucleotides: TGTGCCAGCAGCTTAGCGTCGGGTTTTTCCTACGAGCAGTACTTC. Translating gives CASSLASGFSYEQYF.